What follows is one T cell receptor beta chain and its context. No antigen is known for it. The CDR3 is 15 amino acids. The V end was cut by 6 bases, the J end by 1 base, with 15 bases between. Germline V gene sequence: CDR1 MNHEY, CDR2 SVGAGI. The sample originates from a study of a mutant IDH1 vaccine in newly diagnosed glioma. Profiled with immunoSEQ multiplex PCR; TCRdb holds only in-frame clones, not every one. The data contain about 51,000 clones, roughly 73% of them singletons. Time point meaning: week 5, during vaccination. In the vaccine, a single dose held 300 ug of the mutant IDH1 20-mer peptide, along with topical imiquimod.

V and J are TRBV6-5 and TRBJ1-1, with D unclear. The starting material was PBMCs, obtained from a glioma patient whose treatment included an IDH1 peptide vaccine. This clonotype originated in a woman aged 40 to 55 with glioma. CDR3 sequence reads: CASRKNDNPNTEAFF. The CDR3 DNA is TGTGCCAGCAGGAAAAACGACAACCCGAACACTGAAGCTTTCTTT.